A single sample gave rise to the 11 T cell receptor beta chains below, sequenced in a study of blood T cell repertoires in COVID-19. Data came from immunoSEQ multiplex PCR; TCRdb stores just in-frame clones and leaves some out. Here the sample spans around 280,000 clones, approximately 91% being singletons. Source material: peripheral blood. Every receptor here comes from a woman in her thirties with COVID-19, enrolled during active disease.

The rearrangement uses TRBV11-2 and TRBJ2-3, with 12 nucleotides matching TRBD2. This CDR3 has 18 amino acids. V was pared by 5 bases and J by 0 bases, with 9 bases of the junction left unmatched. Looked up from germline, CDR1 is SGHAT and CDR2 is FQNNGV. CDR3 nucleotides: TGTGCCAGCAGCCCGATGAAAGGGACTAGCGGGAGCACAGATACGCAGTATTTT. This encodes CASSPMKGTSGSTDTQYF.

The rearrangement links TRBV9 to TRBJ2-7, with TRBD1 identical over 8 bases. V dropped 4 bases and J dropped 4; count of bases not matched to a gene: 10. The length of the CDR3 is 15 residues. Germline CDR1 reads SGDLS; CDR2 reads YYNGEE. The CDR3 reads CASSPSTGVLYEQYF. The CDR3 DNA is TGTGCCAGCAGCCCGTCGACAGGGGTTTTGTACGAGCAGTACTTC.

Only a few counts were recorded for this clone. The J gene is TRBJ2-7, the V gene TRBV6-5; tentatively, D is TRBD2 (6 bases). Germline values: CDR1 MNHEY, CDR2 SVGAGI. Trimming stripped 7 bases from V and 0 bases from J, with 13 bases between. This CDR3 is built from 14 residues. As DNA, the CDR3 is TGTGCCAGCACCCGGGACTTAAGCTCCTACGAGCAGTACTTC. Translated, it gives CASTRDLSSYEQYF.

This clone was seen only once. The rearrangement links TRBV27 to TRBJ2-1; 10 bases align to TRBD2. The CDR3 has 15 residues. Germline assignment: CDR1 MNHEY and CDR2 SMNVEV (reference sequence). The V gene end was trimmed by 6 bases and the J gene end by 5 bases; junction bases not matched to a gene: 7. The CDR3 DNA sequence: TGTGCCAGCAGCCTACCAGGACTAGCGGACAATGAGCAGTTCTTC. Amino acid sequence: CASSLPGLADNEQFF.

V and J are TRBV20-1 and TRBJ2-7; 7 bases map to TRBD1. The CDR3 spans 12 residues. Germline trimming cut 3 bases from V and 4 bases from J; bases unmatched to any gene: 3. Germline V gives CDR1 DFQATT, CDR2 SNEGSKA (reference sequence). The CDR3 protein is CSASLQGYEQYF. The DNA for the CDR3 is TGCAGTGCTAGTCTACAGGGGTACGAGCAGTACTTC.

The chain couples TRBV14 to TRBJ2-3, with TRBD2 identical over 9 bases. The CDR3 contains 16 residues. The germline V gene encodes CDR1 SGHDN and CDR2 FVKESK. J lost 5 bases, V lost 0 bases, and 6 bases had no gene match. CDR3 sequence: CASSQDSTSGRDTQYF. The CDR3 DNA reads TGTGCCAGCAGCCAAGATTCGACTAGCGGCAGAGATACGCAGTATTTT.

The chain recombines TRBV2 with TRBJ2-1; weak D call: TRBD2 (6 bases). CDR3 length: 14 amino acids. V was cut by 7 bases and J by 11 bases, with 21 bases left in between. Germline assignment: CDR1 SNHLY and CDR2 FYNNEI. The CDR3 nucleotides are TGTGCCAGCACTAGGGACTCCGGGACCTATAAGCAGTTCTTC. Its protein is CASTRDSGTYKQFF.

The chain is built from TRBV7-2 and TRBJ1-2; D is ambiguous. V gave up 5 bases and J gave up 4 bases, with 23 bases separating them. The CDR3 is 17 residues long. Germline V gives CDR1 SGHTA, CDR2 FQGNSA. The CDR3, as DNA: TGTGCCAGCAGCCGTGGAGGGTCAGAGGGTAGGGTCTATGGCTACACCTTC. It yields the protein CASSRGGSEGRVYGYTF. Complete variable domain (other parts from reference TRBV7-2 and TRBJ1-2): GAGVSQSPSNKVTEKGKDVELRCDPISGHTALYWYRQSLGQGLEFLIYFQGNSAPDKSGLPSDRFSAERTGGSVSTLTIQRTQQEDSAVYLCASSRGGSEGRVYGYTFGSGTRLTVV.

The rearrangement links TRBV28 to TRBJ1-4, with 7 bases lining up with TRBD1. The CDR3 covers 14 residues. J lost 11 bases, V lost 7 bases, and 13 bases had no gene match. Per the germline V gene, CDR1 is MDHEN and CDR2 is SYDVKM. For the CDR3, the DNA is TGTGCCAGCACCTCTCCCGACAGGGACGGGAAACTGTTTTTT. Translated: CASTSPDRDGKLFF.

The chain joins TRBV25-1 to TRBJ2-6; D is uncertain. Germline CDR1 reads MGHDK; CDR2 reads SYGVNS. The CDR3 loop spans 15 amino acids. V lost 3 bases and J 0 bases, leaving 6 bases between the germline ends. CDR3 region: CASSESNSGANVLTF. DNA of the CDR3: TGTGCCAGCAGTGAGTCCAACTCTGGGGCCAACGTCCTGACTTTC.

This chain connects TRBV5-1 to TRBJ1-1, with no clear D. Germline V gene sequence: CDR1 SGHRS, CDR2 YFSETQ. V lost 2 bases and J 2 bases, leaving 13 bases between the germline ends. The CDR3 covers 15 residues. The CDR3 reads CASSFSPLSNTEAFF. The CDR3 nucleotides are TGCGCCAGCAGCTTCAGTCCCCTTTCCAACACTGAAGCTTTCTTT. Based on the CDR3 plus reference TRBV5-1 and TRBJ1-1, the full variable domain is KAGVTQTPRYLIKTRGQQVTLSCSPISGHRSVSWYQQTPGQGLQFLFEYFSETQRNKGNFPGRFSGRQFSNSRSEMNVSTLELGDSALYLCASSFSPLSNTEAFFGQGTRLTVV.